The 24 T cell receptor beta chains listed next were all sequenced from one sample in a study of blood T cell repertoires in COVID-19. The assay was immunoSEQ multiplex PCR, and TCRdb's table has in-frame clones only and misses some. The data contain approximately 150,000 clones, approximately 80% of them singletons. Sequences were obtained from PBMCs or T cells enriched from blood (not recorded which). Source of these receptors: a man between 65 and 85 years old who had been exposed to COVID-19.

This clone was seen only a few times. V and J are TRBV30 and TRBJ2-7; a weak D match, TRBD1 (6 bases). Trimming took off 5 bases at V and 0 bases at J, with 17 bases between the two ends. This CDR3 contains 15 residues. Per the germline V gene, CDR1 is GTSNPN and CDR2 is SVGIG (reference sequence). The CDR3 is CAWLPPGQTSYEQYF. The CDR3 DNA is TGTGCCTGGTTGCCTCCGGGACAAACCTCCTACGAGCAGTACTTC.

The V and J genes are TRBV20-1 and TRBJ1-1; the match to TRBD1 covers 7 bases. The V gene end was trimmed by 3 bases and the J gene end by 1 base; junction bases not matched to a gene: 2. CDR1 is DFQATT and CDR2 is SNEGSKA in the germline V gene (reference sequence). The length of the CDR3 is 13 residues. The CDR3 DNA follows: TGCAGTGCTAGTCAGGGGGGGAACACTGAAGCTTTCTTT. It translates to CSASQGGNTEAFF.

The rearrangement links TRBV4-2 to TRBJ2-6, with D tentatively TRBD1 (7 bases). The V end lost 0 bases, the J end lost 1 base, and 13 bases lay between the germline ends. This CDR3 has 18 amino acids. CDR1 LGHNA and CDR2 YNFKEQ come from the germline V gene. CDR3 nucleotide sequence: TGTGCCAGCAGCCAAGACACAGGGGACTCATCTGGGGCCAACGTCCTGACTTTC. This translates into CASSQDTGDSSGANVLTF.

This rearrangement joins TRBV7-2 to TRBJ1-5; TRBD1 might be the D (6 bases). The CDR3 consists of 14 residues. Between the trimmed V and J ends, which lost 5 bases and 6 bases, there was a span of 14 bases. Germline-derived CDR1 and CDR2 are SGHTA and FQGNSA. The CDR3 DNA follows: TGTGCCAGCAGCGGACAGCCAAGGATTCAGCCCCAGCATTTT. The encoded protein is CASSGQPRIQPQHF.

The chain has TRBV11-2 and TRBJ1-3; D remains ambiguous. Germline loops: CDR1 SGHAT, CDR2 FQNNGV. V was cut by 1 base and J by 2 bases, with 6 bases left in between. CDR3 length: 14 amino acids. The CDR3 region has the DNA TGTGCCAGCAGCTTAGTGGAGGCTGGAAACACCATATATTTT. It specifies CASSLVEAGNTIYF. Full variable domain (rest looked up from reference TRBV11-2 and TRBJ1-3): EAGVAQSPRYKIIEKRQSVAFWCNPISGHATLYWYQQILGQGPKLLIQFQNNGVVDDSQLPKDRFSAERLKGVDSTLKIQPAKLEDSAVYLCASSLVEAGNTIYFGEGSWLTVV.

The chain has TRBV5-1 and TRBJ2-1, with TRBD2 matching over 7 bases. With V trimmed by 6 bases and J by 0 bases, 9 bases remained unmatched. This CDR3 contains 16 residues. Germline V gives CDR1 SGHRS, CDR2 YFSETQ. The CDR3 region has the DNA TGCGCCAGCATGGGAGCGGGGCACAGCTCCTACAATGAGCAGTTCTTC. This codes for CASMGAGHSSYNEQFF.

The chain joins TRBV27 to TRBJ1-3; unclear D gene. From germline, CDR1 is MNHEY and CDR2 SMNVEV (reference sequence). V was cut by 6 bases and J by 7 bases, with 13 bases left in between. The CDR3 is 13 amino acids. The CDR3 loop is CASSSGRRNTIYF. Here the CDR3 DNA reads TGTGCCAGCAGCTCGGGCCGGAGGAACACCATATATTTT.

The CDR3: CASSRLAGGRQETQYF. The DNA of the CDR3 is TGTGCCAGCAGCCGATTAGCGGGGGGGCGGCAAGAGACCCAGTACTTC. V usage is TRBV3-1 (or the pseudogene TRBV3-2) and J usage is TRBJ2-5; 11 bases align to TRBD2. This CDR3 contains 16 residues. Germline values: CDR1 LGHDT, CDR2 YNNKEL (reference sequence). The ends lost 4 bases at V and 2 bases at J; junction bases unmatched: 6.

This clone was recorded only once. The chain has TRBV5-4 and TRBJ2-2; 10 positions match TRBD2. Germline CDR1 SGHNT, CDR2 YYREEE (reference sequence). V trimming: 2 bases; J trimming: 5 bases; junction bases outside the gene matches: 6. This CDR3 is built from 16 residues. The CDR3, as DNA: TGTGCCAGCAGCTTAGCGGGGGGGCTGAAGACCGGGGAGCTGTTTTTT. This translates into CASSLAGGLKTGELFF.

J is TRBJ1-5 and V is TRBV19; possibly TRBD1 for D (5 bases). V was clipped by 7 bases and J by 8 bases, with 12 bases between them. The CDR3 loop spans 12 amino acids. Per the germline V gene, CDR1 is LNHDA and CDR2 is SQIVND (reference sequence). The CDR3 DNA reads TGTGCCAGTACCCCTCGGGGGGAGCCCCAGCATTTT. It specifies CASTPRGEPQHF.

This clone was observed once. CDR3 sequence reads: CASSLRPLATPYEQYF. The DNA of the CDR3 is TGTGCCAGCAGCTTAAGGCCCCTAGCGACCCCCTACGAGCAGTACTTC. V usage is TRBV7-2 and J usage is TRBJ2-7; a weak D match, TRBD2 (6 bases). Per germline, CDR1 SGHTA and CDR2 FQGNSA. V lost 2 bases to trimming and J lost 2 bases, with 16 bases between them. CDR3 length equals 16 residues.

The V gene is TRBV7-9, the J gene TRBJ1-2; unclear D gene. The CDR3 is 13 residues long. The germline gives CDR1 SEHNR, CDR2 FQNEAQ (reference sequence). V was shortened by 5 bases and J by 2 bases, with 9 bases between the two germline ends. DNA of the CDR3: TGTGCCAGCAGCCCTGAGGGAAACTATGGCTACACCTTC. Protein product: CASSPEGNYGYTF.

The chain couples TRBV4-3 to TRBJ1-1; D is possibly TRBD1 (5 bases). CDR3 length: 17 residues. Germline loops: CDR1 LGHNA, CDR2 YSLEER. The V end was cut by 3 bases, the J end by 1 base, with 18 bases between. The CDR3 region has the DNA TGCGCCAGCAGCCAGGGATCAGGGTGGCGGGGGAACACTGAAGCTTTCTTT. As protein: CASSQGSGWRGNTEAFF.

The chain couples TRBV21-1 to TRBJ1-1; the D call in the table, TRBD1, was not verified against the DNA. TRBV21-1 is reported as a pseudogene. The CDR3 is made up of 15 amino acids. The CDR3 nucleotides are TGTGCCAGCAGCAAAACGGACGGACAGAACACTGAAGCTTTCTTT. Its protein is CASSKTDGQNTEAFF.

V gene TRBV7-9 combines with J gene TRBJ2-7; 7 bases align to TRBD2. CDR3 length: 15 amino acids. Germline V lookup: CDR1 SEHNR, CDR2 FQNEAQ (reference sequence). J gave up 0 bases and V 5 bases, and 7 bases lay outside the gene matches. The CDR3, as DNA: TGTGCCAGCAGCCGGCCTCCTAGCGGCTCCTACGAGCAGTACTTC. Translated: CASSRPPSGSYEQYF.

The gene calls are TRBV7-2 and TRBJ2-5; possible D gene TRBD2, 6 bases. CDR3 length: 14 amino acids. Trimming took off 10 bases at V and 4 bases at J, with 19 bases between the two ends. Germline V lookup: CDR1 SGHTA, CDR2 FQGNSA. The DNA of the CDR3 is TGTGCCACCTCCCCCGGGACTCAGGTAGAGACCCAGTACTTC. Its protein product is CATSPGTQVETQYF.

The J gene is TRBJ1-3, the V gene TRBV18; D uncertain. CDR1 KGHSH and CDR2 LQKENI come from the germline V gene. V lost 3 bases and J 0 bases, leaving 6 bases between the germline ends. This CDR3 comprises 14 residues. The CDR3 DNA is TGTGCCAGCTCACCCGCGTCCTCTGGAAACACCATATATTTT. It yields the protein CASSPASSGNTIYF. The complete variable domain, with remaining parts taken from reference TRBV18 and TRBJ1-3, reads NAGVMQNPRHLVRRRGQEARLRCSPMKGHSHVYWYRQLPEEGLKFMVYLQKENIIDESGMPKERFSAEFPKEGPSILRIQQVVRGDSAAYFCASSPASSGNTIYFGEGSWLTVV.

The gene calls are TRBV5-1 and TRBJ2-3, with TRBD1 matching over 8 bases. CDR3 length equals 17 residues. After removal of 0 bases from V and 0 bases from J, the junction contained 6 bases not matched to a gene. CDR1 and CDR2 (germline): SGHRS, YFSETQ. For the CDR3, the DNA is TGCGCCAGCAGCTTGGGTTTTGGGACAGGCAGCACAGATACGCAGTATTTT. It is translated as CASSLGFGTGSTDTQYF.

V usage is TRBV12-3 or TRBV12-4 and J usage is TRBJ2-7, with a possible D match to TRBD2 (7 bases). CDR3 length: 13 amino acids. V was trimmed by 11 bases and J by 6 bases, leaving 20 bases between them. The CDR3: CAARRGPAGEQYF. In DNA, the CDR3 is TGTGCCGCTAGGCGGGGGCCCGCGGGCGAGCAGTACTTC.

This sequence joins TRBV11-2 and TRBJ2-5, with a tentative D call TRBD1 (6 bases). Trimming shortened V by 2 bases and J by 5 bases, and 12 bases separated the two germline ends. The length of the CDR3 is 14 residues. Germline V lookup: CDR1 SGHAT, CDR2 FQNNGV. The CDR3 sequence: CASSLTGLPETQYF. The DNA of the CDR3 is TGTGCCAGCAGCTTAACAGGGTTACCTGAGACCCAGTACTTC.

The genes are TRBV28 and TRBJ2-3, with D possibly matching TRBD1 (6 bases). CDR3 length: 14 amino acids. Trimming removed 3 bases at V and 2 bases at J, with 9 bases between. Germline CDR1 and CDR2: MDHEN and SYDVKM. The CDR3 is CASSLGDTTDTQYF. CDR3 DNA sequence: TGTGCCAGCAGTTTGGGGGACACCACAGATACGCAGTATTTT.

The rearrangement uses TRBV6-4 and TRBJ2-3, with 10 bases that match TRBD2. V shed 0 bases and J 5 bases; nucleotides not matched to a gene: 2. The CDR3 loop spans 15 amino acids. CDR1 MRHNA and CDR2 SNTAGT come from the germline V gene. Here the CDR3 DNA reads TGTGCCAGCAGTGACTCAGCGGGAGGGGTAGATACGCAGTATTTT. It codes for CASSDSAGGVDTQYF.

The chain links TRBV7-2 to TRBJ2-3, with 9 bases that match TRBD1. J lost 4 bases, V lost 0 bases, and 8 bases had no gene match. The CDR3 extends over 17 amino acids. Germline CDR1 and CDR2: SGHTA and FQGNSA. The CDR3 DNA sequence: TGTGCCAGCAGCTTAGCGGGGACAGGGCGGCTCGCAGATACGCAGTATTTT. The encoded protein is CASSLAGTGRLADTQYF.

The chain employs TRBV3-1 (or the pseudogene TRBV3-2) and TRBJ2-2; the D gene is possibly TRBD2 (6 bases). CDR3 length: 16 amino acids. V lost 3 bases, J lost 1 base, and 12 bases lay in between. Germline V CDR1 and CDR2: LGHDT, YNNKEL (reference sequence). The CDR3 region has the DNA TGTGCCAGCAGCCAGAGCGGGCGGGAGAACACCGGGGAGCTGTTTTTT. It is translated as CASSQSGRENTGELFF.